The clone carrying this TCR beta chain was recorded at least ten times. Its antigen is unknown. The length of the CDR3 is 15 residues. The V gene end was trimmed by 2 bases and the J gene end by 8 bases; junction bases not matched to a gene: 9. The germline CDR1 and CDR2 sequences are MDHEN and SYDVKM. TCR beta CDR3 region amplification was performed from RNA transcripts. The HTBI primer set drove a first-round RT-PCR of the TCR CDR3. TCRdb re-called the multiplex PCR reads through MiXCR, storing one row per CDR3 protein. The repertoire holds approximately 700,000 distinct CDR3 sequences, with roughly 15% as singletons. This entry comes from a study of T cells in Graves' hyperthyroidism and ophthalmopathy. Broader study findings: Most expanded thyroid clonotypes above 0.001 recurred in blood.

No progression to ophthalmopathy during 18 months of follow-up defined stable disease. For the diagnoses, clinical symptoms, serum thyroxine and TRAb, thyroid ultrasound and orbital computed tomography were used. The clonotype was recovered from a man younger than 35 with Graves' hyperthyroidism. Material for sequencing was blood. The chain is built from TRBV28 and TRBJ2-1; 7 nucleotides agree with TRBD2. CDR3 nucleotide sequence: TGTGCCAGCAGTTTAGGGGGAGGGCTCCCCGATGAGCAGTTCTTC. Translation: CASSLGGGLPDEQFF.